Detailed here is one T cell receptor (beta chain). What it recognizes is unknown. The length of the CDR3 is 13 residues. The V end was cut by 3 bases, the J end by 9 bases, with 13 bases between. In germline, CDR1 is SGDLS, CDR2 YYNGEE. This specimen comes from a study of T cell responses to AZD1222 COVID-19 vaccine. Study information: Both about-4-week and about-12-week second-dose recipients were combined. Study outcomes and limitations: Most donors were white British, females outnumbered males, and clonal diversity was possibly underestimated. It was only after the peak T cell response that any repertoires were sampled.

Measured with immunoSEQ multiplex PCR; TCRdb has only the in-frame clones, and not every one. Here the sample spans about 190,000 clones, 94% being singletons. Material: peripheral blood, obtained on day 0 of AZD1222 vaccination. This sequence joins TRBV9 and TRBJ2-1; D may be TRBD2 (7 bases). This clonotype was sampled from an adult in good health. DNA for the CDR3: TGTGCCAGCAGCGCGGGGGGCTCGAGTGAGCAGTTCTTC. As protein: CASSAGGSSEQFF. Full variable domain (missing parts from reference TRBV9 and TRBJ2-1): DSGVTQTPKHLITATGQRVTLRCSPRSGDLSVYWYQQSLDQGLQFLIQYYNGEERAKGNILERFSAQQFPDLHSELNLSSLELGDSALYFCASSAGGSSEQFFGPGTRLTVL.